This T cell receptor beta chain was found in a study of beta chain features in type 1 diabetes. Staining for CD45RO/CCR7/CD25/CD127/CD95/CD27 allowed sorting of CD4+ naive, central memory, regulatory and stem cell-like memory cells. In regard to this clone: Its antigen is as yet unknown.

What was sequenced were expressed TCRB transcripts, since all of the isolated RNA had been reverse transcribed. The data were produced by immunoSEQ multiplex PCR, yet TCRdb's version contains in-frame clones alone and is incomplete. The sample includes approximately 140,000 clones, about 50% of them seen just once. Whole-study results and caveats: All four CD4+ subsets of Type 1 diabetes patients contained TCRB CDR3s that were moderately but significantly shorter.

The sample was Tregs from blood. This TCR was sampled from a man younger than 30 in good health.

As DNA, the CDR3 is TGTGCCAGCAGTGAACTCGGGGGGGACAGGGATGGTGGCTACACCTTC. Its protein product is CASSELGGDRDGGYTF. The chain carries TRBV25-1 and TRBJ1-2; TRBD1 matches at 9 bases. CDR3 length: 16 residues. With 2 bases clipped from V and 7 bases from J, the junction kept 11 bases outside the gene matches. Looked up from germline, CDR1 is MGHDK and CDR2 is SYGVNS.